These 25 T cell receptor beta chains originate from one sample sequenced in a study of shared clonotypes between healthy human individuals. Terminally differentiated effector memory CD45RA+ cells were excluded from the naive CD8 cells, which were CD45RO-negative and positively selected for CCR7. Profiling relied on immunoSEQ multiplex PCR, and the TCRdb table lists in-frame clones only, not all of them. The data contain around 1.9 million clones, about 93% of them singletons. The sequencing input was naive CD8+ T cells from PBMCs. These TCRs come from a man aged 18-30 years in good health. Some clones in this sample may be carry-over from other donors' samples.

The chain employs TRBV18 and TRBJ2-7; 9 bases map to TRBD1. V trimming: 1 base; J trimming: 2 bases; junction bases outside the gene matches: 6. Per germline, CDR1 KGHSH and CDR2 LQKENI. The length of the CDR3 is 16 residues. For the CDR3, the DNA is TGTGCCAGCTCACCACTCGACCGGGACAGGGCCTACGAGCAGTACTTC. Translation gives CASSPLDRDRAYEQYF.

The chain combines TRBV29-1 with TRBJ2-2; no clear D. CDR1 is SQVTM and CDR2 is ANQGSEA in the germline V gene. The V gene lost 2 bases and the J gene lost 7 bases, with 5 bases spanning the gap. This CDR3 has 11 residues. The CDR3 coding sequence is TGCAGCGTTGAATTGGACGGGGAGCTGTTTTTT. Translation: CSVELDGELFF.

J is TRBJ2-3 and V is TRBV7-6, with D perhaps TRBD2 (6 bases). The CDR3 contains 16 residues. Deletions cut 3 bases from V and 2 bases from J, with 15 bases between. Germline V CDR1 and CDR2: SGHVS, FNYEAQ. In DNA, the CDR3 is TGTGCCAGCAGCTTTCCTCGCGGGACGTCCACAGATACGCAGTATTTT. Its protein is CASSFPRGTSTDTQYF.

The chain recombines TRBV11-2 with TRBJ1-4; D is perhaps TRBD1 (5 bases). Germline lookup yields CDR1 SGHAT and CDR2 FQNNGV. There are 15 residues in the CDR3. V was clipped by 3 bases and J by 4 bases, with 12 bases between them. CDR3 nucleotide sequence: TGTGCCAGCAGCTTCGGACACGGGCTTAATGAAAAACTGTTTTTT. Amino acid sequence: CASSFGHGLNEKLFF.

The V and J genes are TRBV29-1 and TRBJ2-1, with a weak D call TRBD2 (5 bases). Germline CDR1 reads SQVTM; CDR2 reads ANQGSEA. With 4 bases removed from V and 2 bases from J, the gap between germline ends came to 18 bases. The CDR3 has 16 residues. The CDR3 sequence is CSVVGILGEPYNEQFF. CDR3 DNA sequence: TGCAGCGTTGTGGGGATATTGGGAGAACCCTACAATGAGCAGTTCTTC.

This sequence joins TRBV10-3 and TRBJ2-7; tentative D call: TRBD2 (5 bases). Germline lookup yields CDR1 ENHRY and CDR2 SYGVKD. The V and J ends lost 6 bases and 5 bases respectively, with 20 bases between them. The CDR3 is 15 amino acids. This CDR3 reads CAIRTGLMGRHEQYF. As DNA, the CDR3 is TGTGCCATCAGAACCGGACTCATGGGCCGCCACGAGCAGTACTTC.

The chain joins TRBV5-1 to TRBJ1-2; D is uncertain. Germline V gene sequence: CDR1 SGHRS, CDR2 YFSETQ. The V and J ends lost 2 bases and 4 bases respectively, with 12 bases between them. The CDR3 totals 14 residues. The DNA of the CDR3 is TGCGCCAGCAGCTTTGACGGATCCCCCTATGGCTACACCTTC. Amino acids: CASSFDGSPYGYTF.

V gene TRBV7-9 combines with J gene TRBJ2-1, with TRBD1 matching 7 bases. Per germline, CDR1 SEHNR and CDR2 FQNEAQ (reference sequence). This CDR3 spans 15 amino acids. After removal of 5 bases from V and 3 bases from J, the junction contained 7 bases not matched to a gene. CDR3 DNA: TGTGCCAGCAGCCCGAGGGACAGAAACTACAATGAGCAGTTCTTC. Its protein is CASSPRDRNYNEQFF.

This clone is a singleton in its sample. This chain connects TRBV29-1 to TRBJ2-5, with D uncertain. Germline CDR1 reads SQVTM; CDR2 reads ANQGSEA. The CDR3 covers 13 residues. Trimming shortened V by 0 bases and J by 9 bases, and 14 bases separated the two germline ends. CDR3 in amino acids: CSVEDGSQMAQYF. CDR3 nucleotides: TGCAGCGTTGAAGATGGCAGCCAAATGGCCCAGTACTTC.

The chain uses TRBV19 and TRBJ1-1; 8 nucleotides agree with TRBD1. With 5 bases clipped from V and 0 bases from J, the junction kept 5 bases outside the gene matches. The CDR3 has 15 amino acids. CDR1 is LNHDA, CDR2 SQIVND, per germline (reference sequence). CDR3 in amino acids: CASSARQGLNTEAFF. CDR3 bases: TGTGCCAGTAGTGCCCGACAGGGGTTGAACACTGAAGCTTTCTTT.

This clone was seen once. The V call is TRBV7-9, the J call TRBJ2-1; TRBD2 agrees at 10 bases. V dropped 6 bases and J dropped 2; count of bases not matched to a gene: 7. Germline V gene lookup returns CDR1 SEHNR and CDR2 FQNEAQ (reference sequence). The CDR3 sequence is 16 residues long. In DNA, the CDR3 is TGTGCCAGCAGGCCGACTAGCGGGTTGACCTACAATGAGCAGTTCTTC. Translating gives CASRPTSGLTYNEQFF.

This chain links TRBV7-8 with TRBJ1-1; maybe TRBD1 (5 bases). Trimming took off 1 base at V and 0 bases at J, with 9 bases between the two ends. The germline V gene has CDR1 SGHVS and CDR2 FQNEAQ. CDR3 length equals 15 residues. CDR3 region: CASSLGWGMNTEAFF. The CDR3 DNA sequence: TGTGCCAGCAGCTTAGGATGGGGGATGAACACTGAAGCTTTCTTT.

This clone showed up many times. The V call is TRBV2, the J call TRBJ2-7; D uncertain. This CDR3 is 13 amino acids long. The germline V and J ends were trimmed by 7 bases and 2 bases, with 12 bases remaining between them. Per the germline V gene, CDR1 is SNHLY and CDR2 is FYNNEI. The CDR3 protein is CASTFTEAYEQYF. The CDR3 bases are TGTGCCAGCACCTTCACAGAGGCCTACGAGCAGTACTTC.

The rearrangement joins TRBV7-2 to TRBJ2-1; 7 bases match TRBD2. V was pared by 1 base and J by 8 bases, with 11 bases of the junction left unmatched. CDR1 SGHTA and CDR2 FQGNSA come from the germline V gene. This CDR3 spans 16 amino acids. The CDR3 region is CASSLGLADSAYEQFF. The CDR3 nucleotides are TGTGCCAGCAGCTTAGGGCTAGCGGACTCGGCGTATGAGCAGTTCTTC.

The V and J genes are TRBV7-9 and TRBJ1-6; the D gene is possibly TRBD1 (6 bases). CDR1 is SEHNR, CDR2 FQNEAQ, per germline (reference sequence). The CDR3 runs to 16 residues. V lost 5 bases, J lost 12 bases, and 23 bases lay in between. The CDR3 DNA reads TGTGCCAGCAGCCAAACGATACAGGGTGGTGGGGAACCCCTCCACTTT. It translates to CASSQTIQGGGEPLHF.

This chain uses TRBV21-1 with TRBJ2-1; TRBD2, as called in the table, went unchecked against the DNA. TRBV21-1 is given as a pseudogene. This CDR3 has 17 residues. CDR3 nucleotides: TGTGCCAGCAGCGACCTGGGGACTAGCGGGAGTCGAAATGAGCAGTTCTTC. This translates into CASSDLGTSGSRNEQFF.

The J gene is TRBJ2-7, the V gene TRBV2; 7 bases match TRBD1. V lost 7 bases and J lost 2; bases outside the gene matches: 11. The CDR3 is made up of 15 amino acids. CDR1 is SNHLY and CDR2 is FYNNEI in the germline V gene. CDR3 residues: CASTPPGQYTYEQYF. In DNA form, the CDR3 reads TGTGCCAGCACCCCACCGGGACAGTATACCTACGAGCAGTACTTC.

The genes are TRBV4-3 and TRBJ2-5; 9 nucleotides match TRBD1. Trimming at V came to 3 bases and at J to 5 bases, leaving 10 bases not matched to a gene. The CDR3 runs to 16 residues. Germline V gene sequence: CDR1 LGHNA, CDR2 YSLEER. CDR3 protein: CASSQLPGQGVETQYF. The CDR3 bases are TGCGCCAGCAGCCAGCTCCCGGGACAGGGTGTTGAGACCCAGTACTTC.

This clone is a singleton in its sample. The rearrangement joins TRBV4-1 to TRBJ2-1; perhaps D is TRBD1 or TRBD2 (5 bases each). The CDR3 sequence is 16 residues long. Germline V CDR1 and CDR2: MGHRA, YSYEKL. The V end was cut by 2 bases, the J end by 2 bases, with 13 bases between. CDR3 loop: CASSQPGTNPYNEQFF. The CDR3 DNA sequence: TGCGCCAGCAGCCAACCCGGGACCAATCCCTACAATGAGCAGTTCTTC.

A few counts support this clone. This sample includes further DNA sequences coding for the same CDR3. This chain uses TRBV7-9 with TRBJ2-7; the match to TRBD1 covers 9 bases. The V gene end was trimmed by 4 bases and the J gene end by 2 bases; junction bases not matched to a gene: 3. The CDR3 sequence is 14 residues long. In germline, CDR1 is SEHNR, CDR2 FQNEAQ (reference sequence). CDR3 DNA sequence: TGTGCCAGCAGCTACCGGGACAGGGCCTACGAGCAGTACTTC. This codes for CASSYRDRAYEQYF. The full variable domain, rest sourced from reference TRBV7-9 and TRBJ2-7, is DTGVSQNPRHKITKRGQNVTFRCDPISEHNRLYWYRQTLGQGPEFLTYFQNEAQLEKSRLLSDRFSAERPKGSFSTLEIQRTEQGDSAMYLCASSYRDRAYEQYFGPGTRLTVT.

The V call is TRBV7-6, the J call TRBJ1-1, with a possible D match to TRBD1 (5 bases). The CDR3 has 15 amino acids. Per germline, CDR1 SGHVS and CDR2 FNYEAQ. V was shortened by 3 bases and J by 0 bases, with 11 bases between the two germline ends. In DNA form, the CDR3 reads TGTGCCAGCAGCTTCACAGGACTGCTGAACACTGAAGCTTTCTTT. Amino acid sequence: CASSFTGLLNTEAFF.

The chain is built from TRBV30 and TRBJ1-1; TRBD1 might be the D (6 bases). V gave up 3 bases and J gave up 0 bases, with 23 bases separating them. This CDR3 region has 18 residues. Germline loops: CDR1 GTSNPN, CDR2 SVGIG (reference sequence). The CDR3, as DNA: TGTGCCTGGAGCTTTAGAACAAACCGGGGGCCTTTGAACACTGAAGCTTTCTTT. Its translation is CAWSFRTNRGPLNTEAFF.

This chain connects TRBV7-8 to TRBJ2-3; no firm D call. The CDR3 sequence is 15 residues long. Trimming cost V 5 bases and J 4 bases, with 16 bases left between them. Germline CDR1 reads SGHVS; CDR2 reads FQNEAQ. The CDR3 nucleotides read TGTGCCAGCAGCCCGACATTCTCTCTCCCAGATACGCAGTATTTT. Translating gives CASSPTFSLPDTQYF.

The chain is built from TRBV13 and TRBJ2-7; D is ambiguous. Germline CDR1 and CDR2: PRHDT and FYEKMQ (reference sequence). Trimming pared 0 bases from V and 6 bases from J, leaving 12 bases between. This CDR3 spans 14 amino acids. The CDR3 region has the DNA TGTGCCAGCAGCTTAGGGGGCAAAAGGGCCGAGCAGTACTTC. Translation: CASSLGGKRAEQYF.

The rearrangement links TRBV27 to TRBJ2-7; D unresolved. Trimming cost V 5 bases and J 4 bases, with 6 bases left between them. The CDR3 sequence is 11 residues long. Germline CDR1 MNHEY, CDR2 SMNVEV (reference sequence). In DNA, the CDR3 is TGTGCCAGCAGTAATGTATACGAGCAGTACTTC. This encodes CASSNVYEQYF.